The 10 T cell receptor beta chains below all came from one sample that was sequenced in a study of shared clonotypes between healthy human individuals. Terminally differentiated effector memory CD45RA+ cells were left out of the naive CD8 fraction, which was CD45RO-negative and positively selected for CCR7. Using immunoSEQ multiplex PCR, the repertoire was profiled, and TCRdb retains in-frame clones only, with some absent. The sample contains hundreds of thousands of clones, about 91% of which appear only once. Sequencing was performed on naive CD8+ T cells sorted from blood. Every receptor here comes from a man aged 25 to 40 in good health.

The chain has TRBV11-2 and TRBJ2-1; TRBD2 agrees at 8 bases. This CDR3 is 14 amino acids long. The junction had 4 bases not matched to a gene; V was cut back by 1 base and J by 8 bases. Looked up from germline, CDR1 is SGHAT and CDR2 is FQNNGV. The CDR3, as DNA: TGTGCCAGCAGCTTAGCGGGAGGGCTCGATGAGCAGTTCTTC. This translates into CASSLAGGLDEQFF.

The chain has TRBV5-6 and TRBJ2-7; D call uncertain. Germline CDR1 is SGHDT and CDR2 is YYEEEE. The CDR3 length is 14 residues. Trimming stripped 6 bases from V and 4 bases from J, with 17 bases between. The CDR3 loop reads CASKSTLTLYEQYF. The CDR3 DNA reads TGTGCCAGCAAGTCAACCCTAACCCTTTACGAGCAGTACTTC. The full variable domain, rest sourced from reference TRBV5-6 and TRBJ2-7, is DAGVTQSPTHLIKTRGQQVTLRCSPKSGHDTVSWYQQALGQGPQFIFQYYEEEERQRGNFPDRFSGHQFPNYSSELNVNALLLGDSALYLCASKSTLTLYEQYFGPGTRLTVT.

The chain links TRBV10-2 to TRBJ2-7; TRBD1 or TRBD2 may be the D gene (5 bases each). This CDR3 spans 12 amino acids. V lost 7 bases, J lost 4 bases, and 11 bases lay in between. The germline gives CDR1 WSHSY, CDR2 SAAADI. The CDR3 DNA reads TGCGCCAGCACCACGGGGCGGTACGAGCAGTACTTC. This sequence encodes CASTTGRYEQYF.

The chain employs TRBV12-5 and TRBJ2-6; no definite D call. The CDR3 covers 15 residues. Germline V gives CDR1 LGHNT, CDR2 FRNRAP. Trimming stripped 4 bases from V and 1 base from J, with 8 bases between. CDR3 coding DNA: TGTGCTAGTGGTTACACTGGGTCTGGGGCCAACGTCCTGACTTTC. Amino acids: CASGYTGSGANVLTF.

The rearrangement uses TRBV7-6 and TRBJ2-1; D gene uncertain. Germline V gene data show CDR1 as SGHVS and CDR2 as FNYEAQ. The V and J ends lost 1 base and 6 bases respectively, with 7 bases between them. The CDR3 length is 13 residues. The CDR3 here is CASSLDLGNEQFF. For the CDR3, the DNA is TGTGCCAGCAGCTTAGATTTGGGCAATGAGCAGTTCTTC. The full variable domain, with the rest looked up from reference TRBV7-6 and TRBJ2-1, is GAGVSQSPRYKVTKRGQDVALRCDPISGHVSLYWYRQALGQGPEFLTYFNYEAQQDKSGLPNDRFSAERPEGSISTLTIQRTEQRDSAMYRCASSLDLGNEQFFGPGTRLTVL.

The gene calls are TRBV13 and TRBJ2-1; 9 nucleotides agree with TRBD2. V was clipped by 0 bases and J by 5 bases; unmatched bases: 5. The CDR3 length is 16 residues. The V gene's germline CDR1 is PRHDT and CDR2 FYEKMQ (reference sequence). The CDR3 protein is CASSLGLAGSNNEQFF. CDR3 coding DNA: TGTGCCAGCAGCTTAGGCCTAGCGGGATCCAACAATGAGCAGTTCTTC. The variable domain in full, completed from reference TRBV13 and TRBJ2-1, reads AAGVIQSPRHLIKEKRETATLKCYPIPRHDTVYWYQQGPGQDPQFLISFYEKMQSDKGSIPDRFSAQQFSDYHSELNMSSLELGDSALYFCASSLGLAGSNNEQFFGPGTRLTVL.

The chain is built from TRBV19 and TRBJ2-2; perhaps TRBD1 as D (6 bases). This CDR3 is 14 amino acids long. The germline V and J ends were trimmed by 7 bases and 6 bases, with 15 bases remaining between them. CDR1 LNHDA and CDR2 SQIVND come from the germline V gene (reference sequence). CDR3 loop: CASNRVDIPGELFF. CDR3 in DNA: TGTGCCAGTAACAGGGTAGATATCCCCGGGGAGCTGTTTTTT.

The V call is TRBV19, the J call TRBJ1-5; D not resolved. The CDR3 length is 16 residues. Germline assignment: CDR1 LNHDA and CDR2 SQIVND (reference sequence). Trimming stripped 10 bases from V and 0 bases from J, with 19 bases between. The CDR3 protein is CATRPSTSNSNQPQHF. The CDR3 bases are TGTGCCACCAGACCGAGCACTAGTAATAGCAATCAGCCCCAGCATTTT.

The chain recombines TRBV11-2 with TRBJ2-1, with TRBD2 matching over 8 bases. The V gene's germline CDR1 is SGHAT and CDR2 FQNNGV. This CDR3 comprises 19 residues. With 0 bases clipped from V and 3 bases from J, the junction kept 13 bases outside the gene matches. The CDR3 nucleotides are TGTGCCAGCAGCTTAGACGTTAATTTGCGGGAGGATAACTACAATGAGCAGTTCTTC. The encoded protein is CASSLDVNLREDNYNEQFF.

The V and J genes are TRBV25-1 and TRBJ2-7; no clear D. Germline lookup yields CDR1 MGHDK and CDR2 SYGVNS. This CDR3 comprises 14 residues. V was shortened by 2 bases and J by 10 bases, with 18 bases between the two germline ends. CDR3 DNA sequence: TGTGCCAGCAGTGAAATAGTGGCCGATCAAGTACAGTACTTC. Translated: CASSEIVADQVQYF.